Listed below are T cell receptor beta chains from one sample, sequenced in a study of blood T cell repertoires in COVID-19. Data came from immunoSEQ multiplex PCR; TCRdb stores just in-frame clones and leaves some out. This table holds about 360,000 clones, around nine tenths found once. Sequencing was performed on peripheral blood. These receptors came from a human donor in a cohort sampled during active COVID-19. Both conserved end residues are part of each CDR3. The D gene is left open where the match is weak. The listing skips clone size in some rows; elsewhere it reads once, few, many or a size class.

j_gene: TRBJ2-5; v_gene: TRBV3-1/TRBV3-2; abundance: -; d_gene: TRBD2; CDR3aa: CASSPRASGLWETQYF; CDR3nt: TGTGCCAGCAGCCCCCGGGCTAGCGGGCTTTGGGAGACCCAGTACTTC
j_gene: TRBJ1-3; v_gene: TRBV7-9; abundance: -; d_gene: -; CDR3aa: CASSSLFVGNTIYF; CDR3nt: TGTGCCAGCAGCTCCCTCTTCGTTGGAAACACCATATATTTT
j_gene: TRBJ2-3; v_gene: TRBV5-1; abundance: -; d_gene: TRBD2; CDR3aa: CASSPSPGASGADTQYF; CDR3nt: TGCGCCAGCAGCCCCTCTCCCGGGGCTAGCGGAGCAGATACGCAGTATTTT
j_gene: TRBJ2-5; v_gene: TRBV20-1; abundance: -; d_gene: TRBD2; CDR3aa: CSASGAGGTQETQYF; CDR3nt: TGCAGTGCTAGTGGGGCGGGGGGCACCCAAGAGACCCAGTACTTC
j_gene: TRBJ2-5; v_gene: TRBV10-3; abundance: -; d_gene: -; CDR3aa: CAIAQGFQETQYF; CDR3nt: TGTGCCATCGCCCAGGGGTTCCAAGAGACCCAGTACTTC
j_gene: TRBJ2-1; v_gene: TRBV11-1; abundance: -; d_gene: -; CDR3aa: CASSGLPPNEQFF; CDR3nt: TGTGCCAGCTCGGGACTGCCGCCGAATGAGCAGTTCTTC
j_gene: TRBJ2-7; v_gene: TRBV6-5; abundance: -; d_gene: TRBD2; CDR3aa: CASSHEGGTGRGYF; CDR3nt: TGTGCCAGCAGCCACGAGGGAGGGACGGGACGGGGATACTTC
j_gene: TRBJ1-1; v_gene: TRBV5-4; abundance: -; d_gene: -; CDR3aa: CASRNQAEDRPEAFF; CDR3nt: TGTGCCAGCAGGAACCAAGCGGAAGATAGGCCTGAAGCTTTCTTT
j_gene: TRBJ2-1; v_gene: TRBV10-1; abundance: once; d_gene: TRBD2; CDR3aa: CASSERGGNEQFF; CDR3nt: TGCGCCAGCAGTGAACGGGGGGGCAATGAGCAGTTCTTC
j_gene: TRBJ1-6; v_gene: TRBV27; abundance: -; d_gene: TRBD1; CDR3aa: CASSRTGGKGSPLHF; CDR3nt: TGTGCCAGCAGTCGGACAGGGGGCAAAGGGTCACCCCTCCACTTT
j_gene: TRBJ2-1; v_gene: TRBV15; abundance: -; d_gene: TRBD1; CDR3aa: CATSRAGTGEGNEQFF; CDR3nt: TGTGCCACCAGCAGAGCCGGGACAGGGGAGGGCAATGAGCAGTTCTTC
j_gene: TRBJ1-3; v_gene: TRBV24-1; abundance: -; d_gene: -; CDR3aa: CATSVNVRGSSGNTIYF; CDR3nt: TGTGCCACCAGTGTGAATGTACGTGGGAGCTCTGGAAACACCATATATTTT
j_gene: TRBJ1-2; v_gene: TRBV10-3; abundance: -; d_gene: TRBD1; CDR3aa: CAITGTGDVYGYTF; CDR3nt: TGTGCCATCACCGGGACAGGGGACGTCTATGGCTACACCTTC
j_gene: TRBJ2-1; v_gene: TRBV15; abundance: -; d_gene: TRBD2; CDR3aa: CATSRKRGGHAYNEQFF; CDR3nt: TGTGCCACCAGCAGAAAACGGGGGGGACACGCCTACAATGAGCAGTTCTTC
j_gene: TRBJ2-7; v_gene: TRBV28; abundance: -; d_gene: -; CDR3aa: CASSLGADSSYEQYF; CDR3nt: TGTGCCAGCAGTTTAGGGGCCGACAGCTCCTACGAGCAGTACTTC
j_gene: TRBJ2-2; v_gene: TRBV9; abundance: -; d_gene: -; CDR3aa: CASSQGGTGELFF; CDR3nt: TGTGCCAGCAGCCAGGGCGGCACCGGGGAGCTGTTTTTT
j_gene: TRBJ2-5; v_gene: TRBV6-5; abundance: -; d_gene: TRBD2; CDR3aa: CASSSGTSGAKETQYF; CDR3nt: TGTGCCAGCAGTTCGGGGACTAGCGGGGCGAAGGAGACCCAGTACTTC
j_gene: TRBJ2-3; v_gene: TRBV3-1/TRBV3-2; abundance: -; d_gene: -; CDR3aa: CASSVGGLADTQYF; CDR3nt: TGTGCCAGCTCCGTGGGGGGGCTTGCAGATACGCAGTATTTT
j_gene: TRBJ1-2; v_gene: TRBV7-9; abundance: -; d_gene: -; CDR3aa: CASSILTGFGGYTF; CDR3nt: TGTGCCAGCAGCATCCTCACAGGTTTTGGTGGCTACACCTTC
j_gene: TRBJ2-1; v_gene: TRBV9; abundance: -; d_gene: TRBD2; CDR3aa: CASSPPLAGAANEQFF; CDR3nt: TGTGCCAGCAGCCCTCCACTAGCGGGGGCCGCGAATGAGCAGTTCTTC
j_gene: TRBJ1-1; v_gene: TRBV2; abundance: few; d_gene: -; CDR3aa: CASSSRFGRGDTEAFF; CDR3nt: TGTGCCAGCAGTTCCCGGTTCGGCAGGGGCGACACTGAAGCTTTCTTT
j_gene: TRBJ2-1; v_gene: TRBV29-1; abundance: -; d_gene: -; CDR3aa: CSVDAALNEQFF; CDR3nt: TGCAGCGTTGATGCGGCCCTTAATGAGCAGTTCTTC
j_gene: TRBJ1-3; v_gene: TRBV4-1; abundance: many; d_gene: -; CDR3aa: CASSQDSGAPSGNTIYF; CDR3nt: TGCGCCAGCAGCCAAGATTCCGGAGCTCCATCTGGAAACACCATATATTTT
j_gene: TRBJ1-2; v_gene: TRBV14; abundance: -; d_gene: TRBD1; CDR3aa: CASSPHRGRGYGYTF; CDR3nt: TGTGCCAGCAGCCCGCACAGGGGGCGCGGCTATGGCTACACCTTC
j_gene: TRBJ1-1; v_gene: TRBV7-3; abundance: -; d_gene: -; CDR3aa: CASQAGTNTEAFF; CDR3nt: TGTGCCAGTCAGGCCGGGACAAACACTGAAGCTTTCTTT
j_gene: TRBJ2-2; v_gene: TRBV7-7; abundance: -; d_gene: TRBD2; CDR3aa: CASSLAASGRGPGELFF; CDR3nt: TGTGCCAGCAGCTTAGCTGCTAGCGGGAGGGGTCCCGGGGAGCTGTTTTTT
j_gene: TRBJ1-5; v_gene: TRBV30; abundance: -; d_gene: -; CDR3aa: CAWSEGRARGVPQPQHF; CDR3nt: TGTGCCTGGAGCGAAGGAAGGGCCAGGGGAGTCCCTCAGCCCCAGCATTTT
j_gene: TRBJ1-1; v_gene: TRBV15; abundance: -; d_gene: -; CDR3aa: CATSRPGQEAFF; CDR3nt: TGTGCCACCAGCAGACCTGGACAAGAAGCTTTCTTT
j_gene: TRBJ1-1; v_gene: TRBV5-1; abundance: -; d_gene: TRBD1; CDR3aa: CASSLQDRGLTEAFF; CDR3nt: TGCGCCAGCAGCCTACAGGACAGGGGGTTAACTGAAGCTTTCTTT